This T cell receptor beta chain was recorded in a study of shared clonotypes between healthy human individuals. Study-wide results and caveats: Incomplete sequencing of sorted subsets was indicated by rarefaction despite large depth.

For sorted subsets, approximately 180 ng DNA per replicate equaled about 30,000 T cell genomes. Study processing details: Because ImmunoSEQ provided only junction sequences with no quality scores, the filtering differed. The data were produced by immunoSEQ multiplex PCR, yet TCRdb's version contains in-frame clones alone and is incomplete. Clonal size and the V and J genes are those of that table, whereas D and trimming came from the DNA. The sample lists a few million clones, about 92% occurring once. J gave up 5 bases and V 1 base, and 3 bases lay outside the gene matches. The CDR3 is made up of 14 amino acids. Looked up from germline, CDR1 is SGHTA and CDR2 is FQGNSA. About this clone itself: What it binds is unknown. The sample has other DNA sequences that encode this CDR3 too.

The chain has TRBV7-2 and TRBJ2-5; 8 bases map to TRBD2. Specimen: naive CD4+ T cells sorted from blood. As to subset: CD45RA+ positively selected. This clonotype was obtained from a man aged 18 to 30 in good health. DNA of the CDR3: TGTGCCAGCAGCTTAGGCGGGGGGCAGGAGACCCAGTACTTC. Its translation is CASSLGGGQETQYF.